A single sample gave rise to the 16 T cell receptor beta chains below, sequenced in a study of response to subunit inactivated influenza vaccine. TCRdb recomputed calls from the RT-PCR reads with MiXCR, one row per CDR3 protein. The table lists hundreds of thousands of distinct CDR3 sequences, around a sixth of them singletons, with approximately 10% in the top ten. This sample comprised PBMCs from blood, obtained more than 4 days after vaccination. The receptors here all came from a man aged 45-60 years who received an inactivated influenza vaccine.

This sequence joins TRBV20-1 and TRBJ2-7; 11 nucleotides match TRBD1. J was trimmed by 5 bases and V by 0 bases; bases with no gene match: 3. The germline V gene has CDR1 DFQATT and CDR2 SNEGSKA (reference sequence). This CDR3 contains 14 residues. The CDR3 protein is CSAREGQGADEQYF. The DNA for the CDR3 is TGCAGTGCTAGAGAAGGACAGGGGGCTGACGAGCAGTACTTC.

This clonotype was counted only a few times. The chain carries TRBV7-8 and TRBJ2-3; TRBD2 matches at 9 bases. CDR3 size: 16 residues. Trimming cost V 4 bases and J 4 bases; bases outside gene matches: 9. CDR1 and CDR2 from the germline V gene are SGHVS and FQNEAQ. DNA for the CDR3: TGTGCCAGCAGCTATGGACTTGCGGGGGGGTCAGATACGCAGTATTTT. Its protein is CASSYGLAGGSDTQYF.

This clonotype has just one count. The chain recombines TRBV12-3 or TRBV12-4 with TRBJ2-7; TRBD2 matches 13 bases. The CDR3 runs 16 residues. With V trimmed by 4 bases and J by 0 bases, 3 bases remained unmatched. CDR3 in DNA: TGTGCCAGCAGTTCCAGGACTAGCGGGGGCTCCTACGAGCAGTACTTC. Amino acid sequence: CASSSRTSGGSYEQYF.

The sample holds a few counts of this clonotype. The rearrangement links TRBV20-1 to TRBJ1-5; D ambiguous. This CDR3 spans 14 amino acids. CDR1 and CDR2 from the germline V gene are DFQATT and SNEGSKA (reference sequence). V gave up 4 bases and J gave up 0 bases, with 10 bases separating them. The CDR3 loop reads CSATKGGSNQPQHF. As DNA, the CDR3 is TGCAGTGCTACCAAGGGCGGTAGCAATCAGCCCCAGCATTTT.

The V call is TRBV30, the J call TRBJ2-3; 7 nucleotides agree with TRBD1. V shed 7 bases, J shed 3 bases, and the junction held 16 bases outside the gene matches. The CDR3 contains 16 residues. CDR1 and CDR2 from the germline V gene are GTSNPN and SVGIG (reference sequence). The CDR3 nucleotides are TGTGCCTTATCGCACAAGACAGGGAGAAGGACAGATACGCAGTATTTT. This codes for CALSHKTGRRTDTQYF.

Concerning this clonotype itself: A junction boundary mismatches the germline segment, possibly from a read error. The chain has TRBV12-3 or TRBV12-4 and TRBJ2-7, with 8 bases matching TRBD2. There are 15 residues in the CDR3. This CDR3 reads CARSSKRGSAYEQYF. CDR3 coding DNA: TGTGCCAGGAGTTCGAAGCGGGGGTCTGCCTACGAGCAGTACTTC.

The rearrangement joins TRBV7-2 to TRBJ2-7, with 8 bases identical to TRBD2. Germline loops: CDR1 SGHTA, CDR2 FQGNSA. J gave up 6 bases and V 2 bases, and 9 bases lay outside the gene matches. The CDR3 is made up of 15 amino acids. CDR3 DNA sequence: TGTGCCAGCAGCTTAAGATTAGCGGGACGAGTCGAGCAGTACTTC. Its translation: CASSLRLAGRVEQYF.

This clonotype was seen a few times. This chain uses TRBV5-5 with TRBJ1-1, with 8 bases identical to TRBD1. CDR1 SGHKS and CDR2 YYEKEE come from the germline V gene (reference sequence). Losses at the gene ends were 4 bases for V and 1 base for J; bases not matched to a gene: 6. This CDR3 is 15 amino acids long. In DNA form, the CDR3 reads TGTGCCAGCAGCCGACAGGGGCGGGCGAACACTGAAGCTTTCTTT. Translating it yields CASSRQGRANTEAFF.

This chain links TRBV5-6 with TRBJ2-2; TRBD1 agrees at 11 bases. The CDR3 spans 16 residues. With 2 bases clipped from V and 4 bases from J, the junction kept 4 bases outside the gene matches. CDR1 is SGHDT, CDR2 YYEEEE, per germline. The CDR3 loop is CASSLYGTGGTGELFF. The CDR3 DNA reads TGTGCCAGCAGCTTATACGGGACAGGGGGCACCGGGGAGCTGTTTTTT.

This clonotype was counted many times. The chain is built from TRBV12-3 or TRBV12-4 and TRBJ1-2; D is possibly TRBD1 (5 bases). The ends were cut back, 8 bases at V and 4 bases at J, with 17 bases in the middle. This CDR3 spans 14 amino acids. The CDR3 region has the DNA TGTGCCAGCGGGAAGGGACTTCCGATCTATGGCTACACCTTC. It translates to CASGKGLPIYGYTF.

V is TRBV20-1 and J is TRBJ2-1; no definite D call. The ends were cut back, 6 bases at V and 3 bases at J, with 15 bases in the middle. Germline V lookup: CDR1 DFQATT, CDR2 SNEGSKA (reference sequence). The CDR3 consists of 14 residues. The CDR3 region has the DNA TGCAGTGCAACAAGGCCGCATATCTACAATGAGCAGTTCTTC. Translation: CSATRPHIYNEQFF.

This clonotype showed up many times. The V call is TRBV7-9, the J call TRBJ2-7; the match to TRBD1 covers 9 bases. Germline V gene data show CDR1 as SEHNR and CDR2 as FQNEAQ (reference sequence). The CDR3 spans 12 residues. After removal of 5 bases from V and 5 bases from J, the junction contained 1 base not matched to a gene. The CDR3 bases are TGTGCCAGCAGCCGGACAGGGGACGAGCAGTACTTC. It specifies CASSRTGDEQYF.

This clonotype was counted between two and nine times. The J gene is TRBJ2-1, the V gene TRBV29-1; weak D call: TRBD1 (6 bases). The CDR3 contains 10 residues. Looked up from germline, CDR1 is SQVTM and CDR2 is ANQGSEA. V lost 5 bases to trimming and J lost 9 bases, with 8 bases between them. The CDR3 region is CSVRTVEQFF. The CDR3 DNA reads TGCAGCGTTCGGACAGTTGAGCAGTTCTTC.

This clonotype was counted only a few times. The chain joins TRBV11-2 to TRBJ2-3; maybe TRBD2 (6 bases). CDR1 is SGHAT and CDR2 is FQNNGV in the germline V gene. V lost 4 bases and J 5 bases, leaving 16 bases between the germline ends. CDR3 length: 15 residues. The CDR3 is CASSYQAGQRDTQYF. The CDR3 DNA sequence: TGTGCCAGCAGCTACCAAGCGGGCCAGCGAGATACGCAGTATTTT.

This clonotype was recorded many times. This chain connects TRBV4-3 to TRBJ2-1; 9 bases are shared with TRBD2. The junction had 1 base not matched to a gene; V was cut back by 2 bases and J by 2 bases. There are 15 residues in the CDR3. Germline CDR1 LGHNA, CDR2 YSLEER. This CDR3 reads CASSQSSGAYNEQFF. In DNA, the CDR3 is TGCGCCAGCAGCCAATCTAGCGGGGCCTACAATGAGCAGTTCTTC.

The CDR3 region is CASSVGLAVTTDTQYF. CDR3 bases: TGTGCCAGCAGCGTCGGACTAGCGGTTACCACAGATACGCAGTATTTT. This chain uses TRBV9 with TRBJ2-3; 10 bases match TRBD2. Germline CDR1 and CDR2: SGDLS and YYNGEE. The CDR3 is made up of 16 amino acids. The V gene end was trimmed by 2 bases and the J gene end by 2 bases; junction bases not matched to a gene: 5.